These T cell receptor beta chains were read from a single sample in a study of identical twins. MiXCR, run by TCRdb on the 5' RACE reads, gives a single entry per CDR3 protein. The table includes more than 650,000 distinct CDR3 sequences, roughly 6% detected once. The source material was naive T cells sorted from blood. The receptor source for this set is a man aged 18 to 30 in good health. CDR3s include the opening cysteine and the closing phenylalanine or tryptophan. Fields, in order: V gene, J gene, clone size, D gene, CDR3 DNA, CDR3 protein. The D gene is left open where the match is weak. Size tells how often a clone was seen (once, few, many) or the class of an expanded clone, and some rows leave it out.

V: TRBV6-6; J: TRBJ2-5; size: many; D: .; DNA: TGTGCCAGCAGTGGGGGGTCAGAGACCCAGTACTTC; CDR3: CASSGGSETQYF
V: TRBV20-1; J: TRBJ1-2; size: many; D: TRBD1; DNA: TGCAGTGCGGCCAGGGACAGAGGGGATGGCTACACCTTC; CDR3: CSAARDRGDGYTF
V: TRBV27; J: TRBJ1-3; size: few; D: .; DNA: TGTGCCAGCCGGGGACTGCGCTCTGGAAACACCATATATTTT; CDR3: CASRGLRSGNTIYF
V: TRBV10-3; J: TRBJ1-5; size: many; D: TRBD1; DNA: TGTGCCATTTCATCAGGGGGAGGTTATCAGCCCCAGCATTTT; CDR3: CAISSGGGYQPQHF
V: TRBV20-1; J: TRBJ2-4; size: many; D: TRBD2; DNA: TGCAGTGCTCCCCGGGGGGTGTTAGCCAAAAACATTCAGTACTTC; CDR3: CSAPRGVLAKNIQYF
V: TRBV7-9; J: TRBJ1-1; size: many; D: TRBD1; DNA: TGTGCCAGCAGCATACCCAACAGGGGGAACACTGAAGCTTTCTTT; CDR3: CASSIPNRGNTEAFF
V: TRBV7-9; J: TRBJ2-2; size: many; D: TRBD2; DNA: TGTGCCAGCAGCTTCGCTAGCGGGATGAACACCGGGGAGCTGTTTTTT; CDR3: CASSFASGMNTGELFF
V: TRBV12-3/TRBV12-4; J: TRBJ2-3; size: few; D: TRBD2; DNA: TGTGCCAGTTGGGCGGGAGTGGAAGATACGCAGTATTTT; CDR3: CASWAGVEDTQYF
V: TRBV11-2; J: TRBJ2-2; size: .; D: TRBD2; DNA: TGTGCCAGCAGCGCGGGAGTAAGGGAGCTGTTTTTT; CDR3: CASSAGVRELFF
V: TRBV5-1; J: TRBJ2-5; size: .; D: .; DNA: TGCGCCAGCAGCGACCGGACAACTCTGAGTGAGACCCAGTACTTC; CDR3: CASSDRTTLSETQYF
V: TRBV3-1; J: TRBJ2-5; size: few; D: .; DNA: TGTGCCAGCAGCCAAGATAGGAGGGGAGACTATCTACAAGAGACCCAGTACTTC; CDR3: CASSQDRRGDYLQETQYF
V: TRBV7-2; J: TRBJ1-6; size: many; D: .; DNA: TGTGCCAGCAGCTTAGCGTCCCTAACACCCCTCCACTTT; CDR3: CASSLASLTPLHF
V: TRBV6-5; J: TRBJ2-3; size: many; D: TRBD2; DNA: TGTGCCAGCAGTTACTCGAAATTAGCGGGAGTCACAGATACGCAGTATTTT; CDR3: CASSYSKLAGVTDTQYF
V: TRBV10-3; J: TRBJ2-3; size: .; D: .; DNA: TGTGCCATCAGTGATGGCTTCGGAGGCCCGCCCCCAGATACGCAGTATTTT; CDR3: CAISDGFGGPPPDTQYF
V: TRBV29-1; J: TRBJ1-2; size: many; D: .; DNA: TGCAGCGTTCCGACATCTAACTATGGCTACACCTTC; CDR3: CSVPTSNYGYTF
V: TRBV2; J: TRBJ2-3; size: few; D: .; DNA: TGTGCCAGCAGGGAGGGACTCCACGGGGGCACAGATACGCAGTATTTT; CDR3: CASREGLHGGTDTQYF
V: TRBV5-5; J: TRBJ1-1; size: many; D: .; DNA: TGTGCCAGCAGCCCGGCCGGGACCGGCCTTGAAGCTTTCTTT; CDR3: CASSPAGTGLEAFF
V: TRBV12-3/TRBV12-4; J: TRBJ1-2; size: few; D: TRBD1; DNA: TGTGCCAGCAGTTTAACCGAGGGGGCCTATGGCTACACCTTC; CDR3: CASSLTEGAYGYTF